This TCR beta chain came from a study of T cells in Graves' hyperthyroidism and ophthalmopathy. Study conclusions and caveats: Ophthalmopathy, which appeared later, was predicted by the model a median roughly 6.4 months before onset.

This clonotype was seen a handful of times. What it recognizes is unknown. Amplification of TCR beta CDR3 regions was performed using RNA transcripts as template. First-round RT-PCR with HTBI primers amplified the TCR CDR3 region. TCRdb re-called the multiplex PCR reads with MiXCR, one entry per CDR3 protein. This sample has hundreds of thousands of distinct CDR3 sequences; roughly 37% occur once, and the top ten carry around 10%. Material: blood. The sequence was collected from a man younger than 35 with Graves' hyperthyroidism.

The CDR3 sequence is CASSIQGGMNTEAFF. In DNA form, the CDR3 reads TGTGCCAGTAGTATCCAGGGGGGGATGAACACTGAAGCTTTCTTT. The genes are TRBV19 and TRBJ1-1; 7 nucleotides align to TRBD1. This CDR3 spans 15 amino acids. Germline-derived CDR1 and CDR2 are LNHDA and SQIVND (reference sequence). The J segment lost 0 bases and the V segment lost 3 bases, leaving 4 bases of the junction unmatched.